A single sample gave rise to the 21 T cell receptor beta chains below, sequenced in a study of cytomegalovirus exposure and HLA in healthy donors. Here immunoSEQ multiplex PCR was the method, and the copy in TCRdb shows in-frame clones only, minus some. The repertoire holds fewer than 200,000 clones, with 75% to 90% as singletons. Sequencing used PBMCs. These receptor sequences come from a young woman in good health and CMV-seronegative.

This chain links TRBV11-3 with TRBJ1-1, with a weak D call TRBD1 (6 bases). V lost 5 bases and J 4 bases, leaving 17 bases between the germline ends. The CDR3 consists of 15 residues. Germline V CDR1 and CDR2: SGHNT, YENEEA. The CDR3 reads CASSRRQVGSTEAFF. In DNA form, the CDR3 reads TGTGCCAGCAGCCGACGACAGGTGGGTAGCACTGAAGCTTTCTTT.

This clone was recorded only once. This sequence joins TRBV5-1 and TRBJ2-7; 7 bases are a match to TRBD2. The germline V gene has CDR1 SGHRS and CDR2 YFSETQ. The CDR3 consists of 15 residues. V shed 1 base and J 5 bases; nucleotides not matched to a gene: 9. The CDR3 region has the DNA TGCGCCAGCAGCTTGCAGACTAGCAAAGAGAACGAGCAGTACTTC. Encoded protein: CASSLQTSKENEQYF.

In this sample, this clone turned up a few times. The chain combines TRBV10-3 with TRBJ2-5, with 7 bases identical to TRBD2. Per the germline V gene, CDR1 is ENHRY and CDR2 is SYGVKD. The CDR3 is 14 amino acids. V lost 9 bases to trimming and J lost 4 bases; unmatched junction nucleotides: 11. CDR3 coding DNA: TGTGCCATTTGGGGGGGGTATTCGGGAGAGACCCAGTACTTC. It is translated as CAIWGGYSGETQYF.

This clone was seen a single time. The DNA for the CDR3 is TGCAGCGTTCGTGACGGGACTTCCCCCTCCTACGAGCAGTACTTC. It is translated as CSVRDGTSPSYEQYF. The chain carries TRBV29-1 and TRBJ2-7, with D perhaps TRBD2 (6 bases). V shed 5 bases and J shed 0 bases, with 17 bases lying between them. Per the germline V gene, CDR1 is SQVTM and CDR2 is ANQGSEA. The CDR3 covers 15 residues.

The V and J genes are TRBV27 and TRBJ1-1; possibly TRBD1 for D (5 bases). V was pared by 3 bases and J by 6 bases, with 11 bases between. This CDR3 has 13 amino acids. From germline, CDR1 is MNHEY and CDR2 SMNVEV (reference sequence). CDR3 sequence: CASSFQGAPEAFF. The CDR3 DNA reads as TGTGCCAGCAGTTTTCAGGGCGCCCCTGAAGCTTTCTTT.

The J gene is TRBJ2-7, the V gene TRBV28, with D perhaps TRBD1 (5 bases). V lost 7 bases and J lost 2, with 12 bases in between. Germline V gene data show CDR1 as MDHEN and CDR2 as SYDVKM. This CDR3 contains 13 residues. CDR3: CASIDSGTYEQYF. The CDR3 nucleotides read TGTGCCAGCATCGACAGTGGGACCTACGAGCAGTACTTC.

The genes are TRBV6-5 and TRBJ2-1; D call uncertain. Germline CDR1 reads MNHEY; CDR2 reads SVGAGI. The CDR3 totals 13 residues. Between the trimmed V and J ends, which lost 2 bases and 4 bases, there was a span of 6 bases. CDR3 nucleotide sequence: TGTGCCAGCAGTTACGGAGTGTACAATGAGCAGTTCTTC. This sequence encodes CASSYGVYNEQFF.

This chain joins TRBV6-1 and TRBJ2-7, with D tentatively TRBD2 (7 bases). Germline lookup yields CDR1 MNHNS and CDR2 SASEGT. This CDR3 region has 15 residues. The V gene lost 1 base and the J gene lost 6 bases, with 16 bases spanning the gap. The CDR3 bases are TGTGCCAGCAGTGAAGTATTGGCGGGGGCTGGCGAGCAGTACTTC. Its protein product is CASSEVLAGAGEQYF.

The gene calls are TRBV5-1 and TRBJ1-4; 7 nucleotides align to TRBD1. Germline V gene sequence: CDR1 SGHRS, CDR2 YFSETQ. The CDR3 is made up of 17 amino acids. The trim removed 3 bases at V and 2 bases at J, leaving 10 bases unmatched. DNA for the CDR3: TGCGCCAGCAGCTCGGATGGGCAGGGACAGACTAATGAAAAACTGTTTTTT. This gives the protein CASSSDGQGQTNEKLFF.

The genes are TRBV7-2 and TRBJ2-5; tentatively, D is TRBD1 (7 bases). Germline V gene data show CDR1 as SGHTA and CDR2 as FQGNSA. The CDR3 runs to 13 residues. The V and J ends lost 5 bases and 5 bases respectively, with 12 bases between them. The CDR3: CASSPRGAETQYF. CDR3 nucleotide sequence: TGTGCCAGCAGCCCCAGGGGGGCGGAGACCCAGTACTTC.

The chain joins TRBV5-1 to TRBJ2-7; the match to TRBD1 covers 9 bases. This CDR3 is built from 13 residues. V was pared by 3 bases and J by 5 bases, with 3 bases of the junction left unmatched. Germline lookup yields CDR1 SGHRS and CDR2 YFSETQ. CDR3 in DNA: TGCGCCAGCAGCTGGGGACAGGGCAACGAGCAGTACTTC. Translating it yields CASSWGQGNEQYF.

The chain combines TRBV7-9 with TRBJ2-1; D is perhaps TRBD1 (6 bases). Trimming took off 3 bases at V and 4 bases at J, with 25 bases between the two ends. Germline CDR1 and CDR2: SEHNR and FQNEAQ (reference sequence). The CDR3 spans 19 residues. The CDR3 DNA reads as TGTGCCAGCAGCTTTCCGGTAATGAAGACGGGACACTTGTACAATGAGCAGTTCTTC. This translates into CASSFPVMKTGHLYNEQFF.

The chain has TRBV19 and TRBJ1-2; 9 bases align to TRBD1. J lost 5 bases, V lost 9 bases, and 4 bases had no gene match. This CDR3 spans 12 amino acids. Germline lookup yields CDR1 LNHDA and CDR2 SQIVND (reference sequence). The CDR3 DNA reads as TGTGCCAGCGGGACAGGGTTATATGGCTACACCTTC. It encodes CASGTGLYGYTF.

The chain carries TRBV7-9 and TRBJ1-4; possibly TRBD1 for D (6 bases). Germline-derived CDR1 and CDR2 are SEHNR and FQNEAQ (reference sequence). The CDR3 length is 13 residues. Trimming stripped 9 bases from V and 7 bases from J, with 15 bases between. For the CDR3, the DNA is TGTGCCAGTGTAAAGGGGGGGAGTGAAAAACTGTTTTTT. It is translated as CASVKGGSEKLFF.

The rearrangement joins TRBV27 to TRBJ2-1; TRBD2 matches at 13 bases. Germline CDR1 MNHEY, CDR2 SMNVEV (reference sequence). The CDR3 has 14 residues. The V gene end was trimmed by 6 bases and the J gene end by 8 bases; junction bases not matched to a gene: 4. CDR3 amino acids: CASSWTSGSDEQFF. CDR3 bases: TGTGCCAGCAGCTGGACTAGCGGGAGCGATGAGCAGTTCTTC.

The J gene is TRBJ1-5, the V gene TRBV4-1, with D maybe TRBD1 (6 bases). V was pared by 1 base and J by 9 bases, with 16 bases between. The CDR3 loop spans 15 amino acids. In germline, CDR1 is MGHRA, CDR2 YSYEKL. The CDR3 bases are TGCGCCAGCAGCCAAGTAGGGGGGAGGGTACGGCCCCAGCATTTT. This sequence encodes CASSQVGGRVRPQHF.

The genes are TRBV5-5 and TRBJ2-7; D unresolved. Looked up from germline, CDR1 is SGHKS and CDR2 is YYEKEE (reference sequence). The V and J ends lost 3 bases and 2 bases respectively, with 3 bases between them. This CDR3 region has 11 residues. The CDR3 is CASSSPYEQYF. CDR3 in DNA: TGTGCCAGCAGCTCTCCCTACGAGCAGTACTTC.

V usage is TRBV7-2 and J usage is TRBJ2-5; 12 bases fit TRBD2. This CDR3 region has 16 residues. The junction had 6 bases not matched to a gene; V was cut back by 5 bases and J by 2 bases. Germline V gene sequence: CDR1 SGHTA, CDR2 FQGNSA. CDR3 loop: CASSPGLAGFQETQYF. CDR3 DNA: TGTGCCAGCAGCCCTGGACTAGCGGGATTTCAAGAGACCCAGTACTTC. The variable domain in full, with the rest retrieved from reference TRBV7-2 and TRBJ2-5, is GAGVSQSPSNKVTEKGKDVELRCDPISGHTALYWYRQSLGQGLEFLIYFQGNSAPDKSGLPSDRFSAERTGGSVSTLTIQRTQQEDSAVYLCASSPGLAGFQETQYFGPGTRLLVL.

The chain combines TRBV27 with TRBJ1-2, with 11 positions matching TRBD1. The junction had 4 bases not matched to a gene; V was cut back by 3 bases and J by 4 bases. CDR3 length: 15 residues. Per the germline V gene, CDR1 is MNHEY and CDR2 is SMNVEV (reference sequence). CDR3 coding DNA: TGTGCCAGCAGTTTTTCCGGGACAGGGGGCTATGGCTACACCTTC. Residues: CASSFSGTGGYGYTF.

The rearrangement uses TRBV27 and TRBJ1-2, with 10 bases identical to TRBD1. CDR1 and CDR2 from the germline V gene are MNHEY and SMNVEV (reference sequence). The trim removed 6 bases at V and 8 bases at J, leaving 18 bases unmatched. There are 17 residues in the CDR3. Here the CDR3 DNA reads TGTGCCAGCAGAGACATTCCGGGGACAGGGGAGGTAGAAGGCTACACCTTC. This encodes CASRDIPGTGEVEGYTF.

This CDR3 is CSALDRGTEAFF. In nucleotides, the CDR3 is TGCAGCGCCCTCGACAGGGGCACTGAAGCTTTCTTT. The chain combines TRBV29-1 with TRBJ1-1; 8 nucleotides match TRBD1. The germline CDR1 and CDR2 sequences are SQVTM and ANQGSEA. The CDR3 totals 12 residues. V was pared by 7 bases and J by 4 bases, with 5 bases of the junction left unmatched.